The 21 T cell receptor beta chains presented below share a single source sample, sequenced in a study of blood T cell repertoires in COVID-19. Sequencing used immunoSEQ multiplex PCR; TCRdb keeps in-frame clones, though not all of them. The table lists more than 100,000 clones, around 87% of them singletons. Sequenced sample: peripheral blood. The receptor source for this set is a woman aged 60-75 years with acute or convalescent COVID-19.

The rearrangement links TRBV28 to TRBJ1-2; 8 bases align to TRBD1. The CDR3 covers 17 residues. CDR1 is MDHEN and CDR2 is SYDVKM in the germline V gene. Trimming removed 6 bases from V and 1 base from J; junction bases left unmatched: 13. The CDR3 is CASRLRGQAELNYGYTF. The CDR3 bases are TGTGCCAGCAGATTAAGGGGACAGGCCGAACTTAACTATGGCTACACCTTC.

This chain uses TRBV28 with TRBJ1-6, with a weak D call TRBD1 (6 bases). Germline V CDR1 and CDR2: MDHEN, SYDVKM. Trimming removed 7 bases from V and 10 bases from J, with 14 bases in between. This CDR3 has 13 residues. Here the CDR3 DNA reads TGTGCCAGCAAGGGTCGGGGGGCATCACCCCTCCACTTT. This encodes CASKGRGASPLHF.

The chain joins TRBV19 to TRBJ1-2; D unclear. The CDR3 is 14 residues long. CDR1 and CDR2 from the germline V gene are LNHDA and SQIVND (reference sequence). The V end was cut by 7 bases, the J end by 4 bases, with 16 bases between. CDR3 nucleotide sequence: TGTGCCAGTAATATTAACAGCTACCCCTATGGCTACACCTTC. Amino acid sequence: CASNINSYPYGYTF. Supplemented by reference TRBV19 and TRBJ1-2, the full variable domain reads DGGITQSPKYLFRKEGQNVTLSCEQNLNHDAMYWYRQDPGQGLRLIYYSQIVNDFQKGDIAEGYSVSREKKESFPLTVTSAQKNPTAFYLCASNINSYPYGYTFGSGTRLTVV.

The V call is TRBV28, the J call TRBJ2-3; D is perhaps TRBD2 (6 bases). V was clipped by 3 bases and J by 2 bases, with 12 bases between them. Germline-derived CDR1 and CDR2 are MDHEN and SYDVKM. The CDR3 loop spans 15 amino acids. CDR3 coding DNA: TGTGCCAGCAGTTTCGGCGGGATGGTCACAGATACGCAGTATTTT. It specifies CASSFGGMVTDTQYF.

The rearrangement uses TRBV19 and TRBJ1-2; 7 nucleotides line up with TRBD1. CDR1 and CDR2 from the germline V gene are LNHDA and SQIVND (reference sequence). The CDR3 extends over 15 amino acids. V lost 6 bases, J lost 2 bases, and 9 bases stayed unmatched. The CDR3 nucleotides are TGTGCCAGTAGGTCGGGGGCAGGGGGAAACTATGGCTACACCTTC. Translating it yields CASRSGAGGNYGYTF.

V and J are TRBV18 and TRBJ2-7; D might be TRBD1 (6 bases). The V gene lost 2 bases and the J gene lost 2 bases, with 10 bases spanning the gap. The CDR3 sequence is 14 residues long. Germline assignment: CDR1 KGHSH and CDR2 LQKENI. The chain's CDR3 is CASSPVRGTYEQYF. The CDR3 DNA reads as TGTGCCAGCTCACCAGTCAGGGGAACCTACGAGCAGTACTTC. The full variable domain, completed using reference TRBV18 and TRBJ2-7, is NAGVMQNPRHLVRRRGQEARLRCSPMKGHSHVYWYRQLPEEGLKFMVYLQKENIIDESGMPKERFSAEFPKEGPSILRIQQVVRGDSAAYFCASSPVRGTYEQYFGPGTRLTVT.

V usage is TRBV25-1 and J usage is TRBJ1-6; D gene uncertain. Trimming stripped 6 bases from V and 0 bases from J, with 6 bases between. CDR3 length equals 14 residues. CDR1 is MGHDK, CDR2 SYGVNS, per germline. The CDR3 spells CASSPSSYNSPLHF. For the CDR3, the DNA is TGTGCCAGCAGCCCTTCCTCCTATAATTCACCCCTCCACTTT.

CDR3 region: CASSPTASTYGYTF. CDR3 bases: TGCGCCAGCAGCCCGACAGCTTCTACTTATGGCTACACCTTC. The chain couples TRBV5-1 to TRBJ1-2; tentatively, D is TRBD1 (5 bases). Trimming took 4 bases from V and 5 from J, leaving 15 bases between them. The CDR3 extends over 14 amino acids. The germline gives CDR1 SGHRS, CDR2 YFSETQ.

This sequence joins TRBV9 and TRBJ2-3; 9 bases map to TRBD1. J gave up 2 bases and V 4 bases, and 5 bases lay outside the gene matches. Germline assignment: CDR1 SGDLS and CDR2 YYNGEE. This CDR3 is 15 amino acids long. CDR3 sequence reads: CASSLQGAPTDTQYF. In DNA, the CDR3 is TGTGCCAGCAGCTTACAGGGGGCTCCCACAGATACGCAGTATTTT.

V gene TRBV19 combines with J gene TRBJ2-2, with D possibly matching TRBD1 (5 bases). V lost 5 bases and J 0 bases, leaving 13 bases between the germline ends. This CDR3 is built from 16 residues. Germline V gene data show CDR1 as LNHDA and CDR2 as SQIVND (reference sequence). Here the CDR3 DNA reads TGTGCCAGTAGTTTAGGGGTTCAGGCGAACACCGGGGAGCTGTTTTTT. The encoded protein is CASSLGVQANTGELFF.

This sequence joins TRBV6-5 and TRBJ1-2, with 10 bases fitting TRBD1. Losses at the gene ends were 2 bases for V and 4 bases for J; bases not matched to a gene: 7. CDR1 and CDR2 (germline): MNHEY, SVGAGI. The CDR3 consists of 16 residues. The CDR3 coding sequence is TGTGCCAGCAGTTACACGACAGGGGGCGCGGGCTATGGCTACACCTTC. It translates to CASSYTTGGAGYGYTF.

This chain joins TRBV5-8 and TRBJ2-5; the match to TRBD1 covers 9 bases. Germline CDR1 reads SGHTS; CDR2 reads YDEGEE. V shed 4 bases and J 7 bases; nucleotides not matched to a gene: 11. The CDR3 spans 15 residues. The chain's CDR3 is CASSAPGQGTGTQYF. The DNA for the CDR3 is TGTGCCAGCAGCGCACCCGGACAGGGGACTGGGACCCAGTACTTC.

The chain is built from TRBV2 and TRBJ1-2; 7 bases line up with TRBD1. The ends lost 5 bases at V and 6 bases at J; junction bases unmatched: 6. Germline CDR1 is SNHLY and CDR2 is FYNNEI. The CDR3 length is 13 residues. The CDR3 loop reads CASSRDSINGYTF. CDR3 nucleotide sequence: TGTGCCAGCAGTCGGGACAGTATTAATGGCTACACCTTC.

The CDR3 here is CASSLDRGTNSPLHF. CDR3 bases: TGCGCCAGCAGCTTGGACAGGGGGACTAATTCACCCCTCCACTTT. V usage is TRBV5-1 and J usage is TRBJ1-6; 8 bases map to TRBD1. V lost 0 bases and J lost 6; bases outside the gene matches: 2. CDR1 and CDR2 (germline): SGHRS, YFSETQ. The CDR3 covers 15 residues.

This chain links TRBV20-1 with TRBJ1-5, with D perhaps TRBD1 (6 bases). The CDR3 totals 15 residues. The V end was cut by 3 bases, the J end by 4 bases, with 16 bases between. Germline V CDR1 and CDR2: DFQATT, SNEGSKA (reference sequence). Written as DNA, the CDR3 is TGCAGTGCTAGTACCCCCCAGGGGAGAAATCAGCCCCAGCATTTT. This codes for CSASTPQGRNQPQHF.

CDR3 region: CASSLIPGGSSPLHF. CDR3 nucleotide sequence: TGTGCCAGCAGCTTAATCCCCGGAGGGAGTTCACCCCTCCACTTT. The gene calls are TRBV7-2 and TRBJ1-6; D remains unclear. This CDR3 has 15 residues. The germline V and J ends were trimmed by 2 bases and 9 bases, with 14 bases remaining between them. Germline V gene sequence: CDR1 SGHTA, CDR2 FQGNSA.

The rearrangement links TRBV27 to TRBJ2-3, with TRBD1 matching 7 bases. Germline-derived CDR1 and CDR2 are MNHEY and SMNVEV (reference sequence). The trim removed 5 bases at V and 5 bases at J, leaving 4 bases unmatched. This CDR3 has 13 residues. This CDR3 reads CASSPYRGDTQYF. For the CDR3, the DNA is TGTGCCAGCAGTCCCTACAGGGGAGATACGCAGTATTTT.

V and J are TRBV5-5 and TRBJ1-4; D is uncertain. Germline V lookup: CDR1 SGHKS, CDR2 YYEKEE (reference sequence). The CDR3 covers 14 residues. The germline V and J ends were trimmed by 3 bases and 7 bases, with 13 bases remaining between them. In nucleotides, the CDR3 is TGTGCCAGCAGCTGGAGGGAGGACGGTGAAAAACTGTTTTTT. Translating gives CASSWREDGEKLFF.

The chain couples TRBV3-1 (or the pseudogene TRBV3-2) to TRBJ2-1, with 13 bases identical to TRBD2. The CDR3 sequence is 16 residues long. After removal of 3 bases from V and 6 bases from J, the junction contained 5 bases not matched to a gene. Per germline, CDR1 LGHDT and CDR2 YNNKEL (reference sequence). This CDR3 is CASSHLRTSGGNEQFF. For the CDR3, the DNA is TGTGCCAGCAGCCACCTAAGGACTAGCGGGGGCAATGAGCAGTTCTTC.

The sample holds a few counts of this clone. The J gene is TRBJ1-2, the V gene TRBV28; 8 nucleotides agree with TRBD1. Germline CDR1 and CDR2: MDHEN and SYDVKM. The CDR3 consists of 14 residues. Germline trimming cut 6 bases from V and 8 bases from J; bases unmatched to any gene: 11. For the CDR3, the DNA is TGTGCCAGCAGAGGCGCTCAGGGGGCATACGGCTACACCTTC. It translates to CASRGAQGAYGYTF.

The rearrangement links TRBV28 to TRBJ1-1, with a possible D match to TRBD1 (5 bases). Germline V gene lookup returns CDR1 MDHEN and CDR2 SYDVKM. This CDR3 comprises 15 residues. Trimming removed 3 bases from V and 8 bases from J, with 19 bases in between. This chain's CDR3 is CASSFQKGATYEAFF. CDR3 bases: TGTGCCAGCAGTTTCCAAAAAGGGGCGACGTACGAAGCTTTCTTT. Filled out from reference TRBV28 and TRBJ1-1, the complete variable domain reads DVKVTQSSRYLVKRTGEKVFLECVQDMDHENMFWYRQDPGLGLRLIYFSYDVKMKEKGDIPEGYSVSREKKERFSLILESASTNQTSMYLCASSFQKGATYEAFFGQGTRLTVV.